This TCR beta chain was obtained from a study of shared clonotypes between healthy human individuals. Whole-study findings and limits: Clonotype sharing across a few donors was observed for about 4.8% of naive CD4 clonotypes.

Trimming took 0 bases from V and 4 from J, leaving 9 bases between them. Germline values: CDR1 SGDLS, CDR2 YYNGEE. The CDR3 consists of 14 residues. About this clone itself: Its antigen is not identified. The identical CDR3 is also encoded by other nucleotide sequences in the sample.

Sorted-subset replicate PCRs used about 200 ng of genomic DNA. This amount corresponded to tens of thousands of T cell genomes. The data were produced by immunoSEQ multiplex PCR, yet TCRdb's version contains in-frame clones alone and is incomplete. Counted here are more than 2 million clones, almost 96% occurring once; the ten biggest clones make up around 0.13%. From CD4+ cells came CD45RA+ naive and CD45RA-negative memory subsets. The chain has TRBV9 and TRBJ2-3; D might be TRBD2 (6 bases). Sequencing was done on a sample of naive CD4+ T cells sorted from blood. Subset noted: CD45RA+ positively selected. This sequence was found in a man between 18 and 29 years old in good health. CDR3 nucleotide sequence: TGTGCCAGCAGCGTAGGGGGGGTCGCAGATACGCAGTATTTT. This translates into CASSVGGVADTQYF.